In this sample, the clone carrying this T cell receptor (beta chain) is large. This CDR3 is 11 amino acids long. Trimming removed 1 base from V and 7 bases from J, with 5 bases in between. Germline V CDR1 and CDR2: DFQATT, SNEGSKA (reference sequence). After constant-region reverse-primer amplification, full-length variable regions underwent semi-nested PCR with Nested Universal Primer A. TCRdb used MiXCR to reprocess the 5' RACE reads, holding one entry per CDR3 protein. This sample has approximately 11,000 distinct CDR3 sequences, with about a quarter found just once. The sorted Tregs were CD4+CD25+CD127-/low cells.

The material sequenced was Tregs sorted from a lymph node. The sequence was obtained from a female donor with breast cancer. The rearrangement joins TRBV20-1 to TRBJ2-1; D gene unclear. This CDR3 reads CSARVGNEQFF. The CDR3 coding sequence is TGCAGTGCTAGAGTTGGTAATGAGCAGTTCTTC.